Presented here are 25 T cell receptor beta chains from one specimen sequenced in a study of blood T cell repertoires in COVID-19. Here immunoSEQ multiplex PCR was the method, and the copy in TCRdb shows in-frame clones only, minus some. The table has 200,000 to 250,000 clones, 82% seen once. The sample was peripheral blood. The receptors shown here come from an elderly woman with COVID-19, enrolled during active disease.

The chain joins TRBV11-2 to TRBJ1-6, with 8 bases fitting TRBD1. V trimming: 3 bases; J trimming: 9 bases; junction bases outside the gene matches: 4. Germline loops: CDR1 SGHAT, CDR2 FQNNGV. The CDR3 is 14 amino acids. Here the CDR3 reads CASSFQGAISPLHF. CDR3 DNA: TGTGCCAGCAGCTTCCAGGGGGCGATTTCACCCCTCCACTTT.

This chain joins TRBV18 and TRBJ2-3; no definite D call. This CDR3 has 14 residues. Trimming took 1 base from V and 3 from J, leaving 8 bases between them. Germline-derived CDR1 and CDR2 are KGHSH and LQKENI. In DNA, the CDR3 is TGTGCCAGCTCACCACGGCGGTCAACAGATACGCAGTATTTT. Translated, it gives CASSPRRSTDTQYF.

Details on this clone: Additional DNA sequences in this sample encode the identical CDR3. The chain links TRBV18 to TRBJ1-4; tentative D call: TRBD1 (6 bases). The length of the CDR3 is 15 residues. CDR1 is KGHSH and CDR2 is LQKENI in the germline V gene. With 2 bases removed from V and 0 bases from J, the gap between germline ends came to 7 bases. CDR3 region: CASSPSGATNEKLFF. The CDR3 nucleotides read TGTGCCAGCTCACCATCAGGGGCAACTAATGAAAAACTGTTTTTT.

The CDR3 nucleotides are TGTGCCAGCAGTCCCTACCGGGACAGCCAGAGAAAACTGTTTTTT. Encoded protein: CASSPYRDSQRKLFF. The chain is built from TRBV27 and TRBJ1-4; 7 nucleotides match TRBD1. The CDR3 sequence is 15 residues long. The V segment lost 5 bases and the J segment 10 bases; nucleotides outside the gene matches: 13. Germline V gene lookup returns CDR1 MNHEY and CDR2 SMNVEV (reference sequence).

V is TRBV13 and J is TRBJ1-2; possible D gene TRBD1, 6 bases. This CDR3 comprises 13 residues. CDR1 is PRHDT, CDR2 FYEKMQ, per germline (reference sequence). V was trimmed by 5 bases and J by 7 bases, leaving 14 bases between them. Written as DNA, the CDR3 is TGTGCCAGCAGCGTAACAGGGATAGGTGGCTACACCTTC. Amino acid sequence: CASSVTGIGGYTF.

This clone was observed a single time. This rearrangement joins TRBV5-1 to TRBJ1-2; D is uncertain. V was trimmed by 4 bases and J by 8 bases, leaving 15 bases between them. Germline V gene sequence: CDR1 SGHRS, CDR2 YFSETQ. This CDR3 is built from 13 residues. CDR3 DNA sequence: TGCGCCAGCAGCCCGGCGGGTGAGGCAGGCTACACCTTC. The encoded protein is CASSPAGEAGYTF.

The chain couples TRBV5-4 to TRBJ1-5, with D perhaps matching TRBD1 (5 bases). V lost 0 bases, J lost 4 bases, and 8 bases lay in between. CDR1 SGHNT and CDR2 YYREEE come from the germline V gene (reference sequence). This CDR3 contains 14 residues. In DNA, the CDR3 is TGTGCCAGCAGCTTGGGGGGGGAGAATCAGCCCCAGCATTTT. This gives the protein CASSLGGENQPQHF.

The rearrangement links TRBV28 to TRBJ1-3; 8 nucleotides agree with TRBD1. CDR3 length equals 18 residues. Trimming took 5 bases from V and 0 from J; bases not matched to a gene: 12. Germline V gene sequence: CDR1 MDHEN, CDR2 SYDVKM. In DNA form, the CDR3 reads TGTGCCAGCAGTCCGGGGGGACAGGCGCCAAGCTCTGGAAACACCATATATTTT. Translating gives CASSPGGQAPSSGNTIYF.

This chain uses TRBV6-2 or TRBV6-3 with TRBJ2-7; a possible D gene is TRBD2 (6 bases). Germline V gives CDR1 MNHEY, CDR2 SVGEGT. The CDR3 sequence is 15 residues long. Trimming took 5 bases from V and 4 from J, leaving 18 bases between them. The CDR3 sequence is CASSHNRLGGYEQYF. CDR3 coding DNA: TGTGCCAGCAGTCATAATCGACTAGGTGGGTACGAGCAGTACTTC.

This chain links TRBV6-4 with TRBJ1-5; the D gene is possibly TRBD1 (5 bases). The CDR3 loop spans 13 amino acids. Trimming removed 6 bases from V and 7 bases from J, with 13 bases in between. Germline V gene lookup returns CDR1 MRHNA and CDR2 SNTAGT. The CDR3 spells CASSGGPRQPQHF. The CDR3 DNA sequence: TGTGCCAGCAGCGGGGGACCGAGACAGCCCCAGCATTTT.

V gene TRBV6-2 or TRBV6-3 combines with J gene TRBJ2-2, with 7 bases fitting TRBD1. The CDR3 loop spans 15 amino acids. Germline V lookup: CDR1 MNHEY, CDR2 SVGEGT. The V segment lost 5 bases and the J segment 8 bases; nucleotides outside the gene matches: 11. CDR3 DNA: TGTGCCAGCAGTCACGCGCGACAGGGCCGGGGGGAGCTGTTTTTT. Encoded protein: CASSHARQGRGELFF.

The V call is TRBV5-1, the J call TRBJ2-2; 8 bases match TRBD1. The J segment lost 3 bases and the V segment lost 2 bases, leaving 3 bases of the junction unmatched. The CDR3 consists of 15 residues. CDR1 and CDR2 from the germline V gene are SGHRS and YFSETQ. CDR3 region: CASSFRGRDTGELFF. DNA of the CDR3: TGCGCCAGCAGCTTCAGGGGGCGAGACACCGGGGAGCTGTTTTTT.

The V gene is TRBV28, the J gene TRBJ2-5, with TRBD2 as a possible D gene (7 bases). This CDR3 has 13 amino acids. CDR1 and CDR2 from the germline V gene are MDHEN and SYDVKM. Trimming stripped 3 bases from V and 5 bases from J, with 10 bases between. CDR3 DNA sequence: TGTGCCAGCAGTTTGGGGGGGGCGGAGACCCAGTACTTC. Residues: CASSLGGAETQYF.

The chain uses TRBV6-6 and TRBJ2-3; tentative D call: TRBD1 (5 bases). Germline-derived CDR1 and CDR2 are MNHNY and SVGAGI (reference sequence). Between the trimmed V and J ends, which lost 6 bases and 1 base, there was a span of 11 bases. The CDR3 spans 14 residues. Written as DNA, the CDR3 is TGTGCCAGCAGCCTTACAGGCGGCACAGATACGCAGTATTTT. Translated: CASSLTGGTDTQYF.

As to this clone: Other DNA sequences in the sample encode the same CDR3. V and J are TRBV3-1 (or the pseudogene TRBV3-2) and TRBJ2-2; TRBD2 aligns across 12 bases. The germline CDR1 and CDR2 sequences are LGHDT and YNNKEL (reference sequence). Trimming cost V 4 bases and J 3 bases; bases outside gene matches: 3. The CDR3 has 16 residues. This CDR3 is CASSPSGRGDTGELFF. The DNA of the CDR3 is TGTGCCAGCAGCCCTAGCGGGAGGGGGGACACCGGGGAGCTGTTTTTT.

The genes are TRBV29-1 and TRBJ2-2, with TRBD2 matching over 12 bases. V lost 7 bases and J lost 1; bases outside the gene matches: 1. The V gene's germline CDR1 is SQVTM and CDR2 ANQGSEA. CDR3 length equals 14 residues. CDR3 residues: CSATSGGNTGELFF. In DNA, the CDR3 is TGCAGCGCGACTAGCGGGGGGAACACCGGGGAGCTGTTTTTT.

This clone showed up just once. The chain combines TRBV27 with TRBJ2-7; D is ambiguous. Germline CDR1 MNHEY, CDR2 SMNVEV (reference sequence). V was cut by 2 bases and J by 2 bases, with 13 bases left in between. This CDR3 comprises 15 residues. The CDR3 coding sequence is TGTGCCAGCAGTTTACCCACCGTGGCCGCCTACGAGCAGTACTTC. This translates into CASSLPTVAAYEQYF.

The V gene is TRBV30, the J gene TRBJ1-1, with 8 bases lining up with TRBD1. Trimming at V came to 1 base and at J to 7 bases, leaving 5 bases not matched to a gene. This CDR3 contains 13 residues. Germline CDR1 GTSNPN, CDR2 SVGIG (reference sequence). CDR3 nucleotide sequence: TGTGCCTGGAGTGGCCAGGGGGCGATTGAAGCTTTCTTT. The encoded protein is CAWSGQGAIEAFF.

V usage is TRBV15 and J usage is TRBJ2-7; D perhaps matches TRBD2 (5 bases). The CDR3 is 14 amino acids. The germline V gene has CDR1 LNHNV and CDR2 YYDKDF (reference sequence). V was clipped by 3 bases and J by 6 bases, with 15 bases between them. The CDR3: CATSSGGAAVEQYF. The CDR3 bases are TGTGCCACCAGCAGTGGAGGAGCGGCGGTCGAGCAGTACTTC.

CDR3 in amino acids: CASSLFDRGVAFF. The CDR3 DNA is TGTGCCAGCAGTTTATTCGACAGGGGGGTAGCTTTCTTT. This chain links TRBV28 with TRBJ1-1; 9 bases are shared with TRBD1. V shed 1 base, J shed 10 bases, and the junction held 4 bases outside the gene matches. The CDR3 runs 13 residues. Germline loops: CDR1 MDHEN, CDR2 SYDVKM.

There are a few counts of this clone. The chain combines TRBV10-3 with TRBJ2-1, with TRBD2 identical over 11 bases. CDR1 and CDR2 (germline): ENHRY, SYGVKD. Germline trimming cut 6 bases from V and 7 bases from J; bases unmatched to any gene: 5. The CDR3 spans 14 residues. CDR3 protein: CAIRGASGGNEQFF. The CDR3 region has the DNA TGTGCCATCAGGGGAGCTAGCGGGGGGAATGAGCAGTTCTTC.

The chain joins TRBV5-1 to TRBJ2-3; D gene ambiguous. The V end lost 2 bases, the J end lost 1 base, and 11 bases lay between the germline ends. The V gene's germline CDR1 is SGHRS and CDR2 YFSETQ. CDR3 size: 15 residues. This chain's CDR3 is CASSFTSMGTDTQYF. As DNA, the CDR3 is TGCGCCAGCAGCTTTACGAGTATGGGCACAGATACGCAGTATTTT.

CDR3 amino acids: CASSFSGGRMNTEAFF. The CDR3 DNA is TGTGCCAGCAGTTTCTCAGGGGGCAGGATGAACACTGAAGCTTTCTTT. The chain is built from TRBV6-5 and TRBJ1-1; 8 positions agree with TRBD1. The V and J ends lost 4 bases and 0 bases, in that order; junction bases with no gene match: 7. This CDR3 has 16 residues. Germline loops: CDR1 MNHEY, CDR2 SVGAGI.

The chain recombines TRBV6-5 with TRBJ2-2; D gene uncertain. Trimming took off 4 bases at V and 4 bases at J, with 16 bases between the two ends. Germline-derived CDR1 and CDR2 are MNHEY and SVGAGI. This CDR3 has 16 amino acids. This CDR3 reads CASSSLGRSPTGELFF. CDR3 in DNA: TGTGCCAGCAGTTCCTTGGGTAGGAGCCCCACCGGGGAGCTGTTTTTT.

The gene calls are TRBV11-2 and TRBJ2-2; TRBD2 matches 8 bases. CDR1 and CDR2 from the germline V gene are SGHAT and FQNNGV. The CDR3 spans 16 residues. The V and J ends lost 5 bases and 3 bases, in that order; junction bases with no gene match: 8. The CDR3 region is CASSLSGGWDTGELFF. The CDR3 DNA is TGTGCCAGCAGCCTCTCGGGGGGGTGGGACACCGGGGAGCTGTTTTTT.